This TCR beta chain was sequenced in a study of PD-L1 blockade in urothelial cancer. Study-wide context: Starting in the mid-2010s, patients were given atezolizumab (1,200 mg intravenously every 3 weeks). Male sex and bladder-origin urothelial cancer characterized about 85% of the roughly 30 patients. The researchers analyzed blood 3 weeks (second dose) and 6 weeks after treatment start.

The time point is: peripheral blood 6 weeks after treatment start. Patients in the study were battling locally advanced or metastatic urothelial carcinoma. Only in-frame clones appear in the TCRdb table, and some are missing; sequencing was by immunoSEQ multiplex PCR. The data hold about 120,000 clones, with 75% to 90% observed a single time. The source is a man aged 60 to 75 with urothelial cancer. The material sequenced was PBMCs, taken around atezolizumab (anti-PD-L1) treatment.

The CDR3 spells CASSPSLSTYNEQFF. CDR3 coding DNA: TGTGCCAGCAGTCCCTCACTTAGCACCTACAATGAGCAGTTCTTC. The V gene is TRBV27, the J gene TRBJ2-1; D remains unclear. V was trimmed by 5 bases and J by 2 bases, leaving 13 bases between them. This CDR3 region has 15 residues. CDR1 is MNHEY and CDR2 is SMNVEV in the germline V gene (reference sequence).